These 23 T cell receptor beta chains were all obtained from the same sample, sequenced in a study of graft-versus-host responses after intestinal transplantation. The method was immunoSEQ multiplex PCR; TCRdb's version includes in-frame clones alone and lacks a portion of them. Seen here are roughly 16,000 clones, 65% to 90% observed once, and the top ten hold roughly 3.8%. To release intraepithelial and lamina propria lymphocytes, the graft tissue was processed. The material sequenced was ileum tissue, taken around 580 days after intestinal transplantation. The receptor set was obtained from a human patient who received an intestinal transplant, so some T cells may come from the graft donor.

This clone was seen only once. CDR3 protein: CASFTLSSPGADTQYF. The CDR3, as DNA: TGTGCCAGCTTCACCCTTTCCAGCCCCGGAGCAGATACGCAGTATTTT. V is TRBV27 and J is TRBJ2-3; D gene unclear. Trimming stripped 8 bases from V and 4 bases from J, with 22 bases between. CDR1 MNHEY and CDR2 SMNVEV come from the germline V gene (reference sequence). The CDR3 totals 16 residues.

The V and J genes are TRBV27 and TRBJ1-2; 9 nucleotides line up with TRBD1. The CDR3 extends over 15 amino acids. Germline CDR1 is MNHEY and CDR2 is SMNVEV (reference sequence). The J segment lost 5 bases and the V segment lost 1 base, leaving 5 bases of the junction unmatched. CDR3 DNA: TGTGCCAGCAGTTTATATAGGGGACAGGGATATGGCTACACCTTC. Its translation: CASSLYRGQGYGYTF.

This clone was counted only a few times. As DNA, the CDR3 is TGTGCCAGTAGTACTCAGGGTGAGCCCCAGCATTTT. Translated: CASSTQGEPQHF. The V and J genes are TRBV19 and TRBJ1-5, with TRBD1 as a possible D gene (5 bases). Germline V gives CDR1 LNHDA, CDR2 SQIVND (reference sequence). The CDR3 consists of 12 residues. Trimming stripped 4 bases from V and 8 bases from J, with 9 bases between.

J is TRBJ2-3 and V is TRBV10-3, with TRBD2 matching 12 bases. The CDR3 loop spans 16 amino acids. Germline CDR1 is ENHRY and CDR2 is SYGVKD. The junction had 5 bases not matched to a gene; V was cut back by 2 bases and J by 5 bases. CDR3 sequence (DNA): TGTGCCATCAGTGAGAGGACTAGCGGGGTGGGAGATACGCAGTATTTT. It yields the protein CAISERTSGVGDTQYF.

V and J are TRBV7-6 and TRBJ2-2; 8 bases match TRBD2. The germline V gene has CDR1 SGHVS and CDR2 FNYEAQ. This CDR3 contains 17 residues. V lost 1 base and J lost 4; bases outside the gene matches: 8. The CDR3 DNA follows: TGTGCCAGCAGCTTAGGGTATAGCGGGGCAGGCACCGGGGAGCTGTTTTTT. This translates into CASSLGYSGAGTGELFF.

The chain is built from TRBV7-9 and TRBJ1-6, with D possibly being TRBD1 (6 bases). V dropped 4 bases and J dropped 10 bases, with 11 bases sitting between them. The CDR3 sequence is 13 residues long. Germline-derived CDR1 and CDR2 are SEHNR and FQNEAQ (reference sequence). CDR3 in DNA: TGTGCCAGCAGCTCACAGGGCTGGTCACCCCTCCACTTT. Translating gives CASSSQGWSPLHF. The variable domain in full, completed from reference TRBV7-9 and TRBJ1-6, reads DTGVSQNPRHKITKRGQNVTFRCDPISEHNRLYWYRQTLGQGPEFLTYFQNEAQLEKSRLLSDRFSAERPKGSFSTLEIQRTEQGDSAMYLCASSSQGWSPLHFGNGTRLTVT.

This chain connects TRBV6-5 to TRBJ1-2; no reliable D call. Trimming removed 6 bases from V and 5 bases from J, with 13 bases in between. Per germline, CDR1 MNHEY and CDR2 SVGAGI. This CDR3 spans 13 amino acids. The chain's CDR3 is CASSALSTYGYTF. As DNA, the CDR3 is TGTGCCAGCAGCGCACTCTCTACGTATGGCTACACCTTC.

CDR3: CASSLAAGLREKLFF. The CDR3 DNA is TGTGCCAGCAGTTTAGCGGCAGGGTTAAGGGAAAAACTGTTTTTT. J is TRBJ1-4 and V is TRBV6-5; the D gene is possibly TRBD1 (5 bases). V was clipped by 4 bases and J by 8 bases, with 17 bases between them. Germline-derived CDR1 and CDR2 are MNHEY and SVGAGI. This CDR3 region has 15 residues.

V gene TRBV5-1 combines with J gene TRBJ2-6; possible D gene TRBD2, 5 bases. Trimming pared 7 bases from V and 0 bases from J, leaving 14 bases between. Germline lookup yields CDR1 SGHRS and CDR2 YFSETQ. This CDR3 region has 16 residues. DNA for the CDR3: TGCGCCAGCGGGAGCAGTATCGGCTCTGGGGCCAACGTCCTGACTTTC. Translated: CASGSSIGSGANVLTF.

This rearrangement joins TRBV10-3 to TRBJ2-1; D call uncertain. Germline V gives CDR1 ENHRY, CDR2 SYGVKD. This CDR3 spans 13 amino acids. Trimming took 2 bases from V and 7 from J, leaving 9 bases between them. The CDR3 spells CAISEGPTNEQFF. The DNA for the CDR3 is TGTGCCATCAGTGAGGGGCCAACTAATGAGCAGTTCTTC.

This chain links TRBV2 with TRBJ1-5, with 9 positions matching TRBD1. CDR3 length: 15 amino acids. The V and J ends lost 6 bases and 3 bases, in that order; junction bases with no gene match: 6. The germline CDR1 and CDR2 sequences are SNHLY and FYNNEI. CDR3 loop: CASRGGTGHNQPQHF. The CDR3 DNA reads as TGTGCCAGCAGGGGCGGGACAGGGCACAATCAGCCCCAGCATTTT.

The chain uses TRBV7-9 and TRBJ2-5; 12 bases are a match to TRBD2. The CDR3 runs 15 residues. J lost 5 bases, V lost 1 base, and 2 bases had no gene match. CDR1 SEHNR and CDR2 FQNEAQ come from the germline V gene (reference sequence). The chain's CDR3 is CASSLGTSGVETQYF. The CDR3 DNA sequence: TGTGCCAGCAGCTTAGGGACTAGCGGGGTGGAGACCCAGTACTTC.

The gene calls are TRBV5-6 and TRBJ2-7; TRBD2 matches at 11 bases. CDR3 length: 14 residues. Trimming took 3 bases from V and 10 from J; bases not matched to a gene: 9. CDR1 SGHDT and CDR2 YYEEEE come from the germline V gene. CDR3: CASSSSETSGDQYF. CDR3 nucleotide sequence: TGTGCCAGCAGCTCCTCAGAGACTAGCGGGGACCAGTACTTC. The whole variable domain, remainder taken from reference TRBV5-6 and TRBJ2-7, is DAGVTQSPTHLIKTRGQQVTLRCSPKSGHDTVSWYQQALGQGPQFIFQYYEEEERQRGNFPDRFSGHQFPNYSSELNVNALLLGDSALYLCASSSSETSGDQYFGPGTRLTVT.

J is TRBJ2-7 and V is TRBV5-8; D is possibly TRBD1 or TRBD2 (5 bases each). V was clipped by 0 bases and J by 6 bases, with 10 bases between them. Germline V CDR1 and CDR2: SGHTS, YDEGEE. This CDR3 has 13 residues. CDR3 sequence (DNA): TGTGCCAGCAGCTTGGTTGAGGGGCGCGAGCAGTACTTC. Its translation is CASSLVEGREQYF.

The chain has TRBV5-4 and TRBJ2-5; TRBD2 is a possible D gene (6 bases). The J call is doubtful: the DNA matches TRBJ2-7 better. The CDR3 totals 13 residues. Germline-derived CDR1 and CDR2 are SGHNT and YYREEE (reference sequence). The CDR3: CASSPGDSYEQYF. The CDR3, as DNA: TGTGCCAGCAGTCCCGGGGACTCGTACGAGCAGTACTTC.

The chain recombines TRBV6-1 with TRBJ1-4; 9 bases fit TRBD1. After removal of 3 bases from V and 12 bases from J, the junction contained 8 bases not matched to a gene. There are 14 residues in the CDR3. In germline, CDR1 is MNHNS, CDR2 SASEGT. CDR3 in DNA: TGTGCCAGCAGTGATCCCGGGACAGGGTGGGAACTGTTTTTT. It encodes CASSDPGTGWELFF.

In this sample, this clone turned up a few times. The chain carries TRBV18 and TRBJ1-2; tentatively, D is TRBD1 (5 bases). The CDR3 covers 13 residues. CDR1 is KGHSH, CDR2 LQKENI, per germline. V lost 3 bases and J 5 bases, leaving 10 bases between the germline ends. The CDR3 nucleotides are TGTGCCAGCTCACCGCAGGGAAGGTATGGCTACACCTTC. It translates to CASSPQGRYGYTF.

This chain links TRBV21-1 with TRBJ1-5. TRBV21-1 is shown as a pseudogene. The CDR3 runs 19 residues. The CDR3 protein is CASIRQHALWGSSNQPQHF. CDR3 nucleotide sequence: TGTGCCAGCATCAGGCAGCACGCCCTGTGGGGTTCTTCCAATCAGCCCCAGCATTTT.

Only one count was recorded for this clone. The chain links TRBV7-8 to TRBJ1-3; no firm D call. The CDR3 spans 13 residues. V was shortened by 1 base and J by 2 bases, with 3 bases between the two germline ends. Per germline, CDR1 SGHVS and CDR2 FQNEAQ. CDR3 loop: CASSLVAGNTIYF. The CDR3 region has the DNA TGTGCCAGCAGCTTAGTCGCTGGAAACACCATATATTTT. The variable domain in full, with the rest retrieved from reference TRBV7-8 and TRBJ1-3, is GAGVSQSPRYKVAKRGQDVALRCDPISGHVSLFWYQQALGQGPEFLTYFQNEAQLDKSGLPSDRFFAERPEGSVSTLKIQRTQQEDSAVYLCASSLVAGNTIYFGEGSWLTVV.

The V and J genes are TRBV11-2 and TRBJ2-1; TRBD1 agrees at 10 bases. The CDR3 contains 14 residues. Germline trimming cut 5 bases from V and 8 bases from J; bases unmatched to any gene: 6. Germline V gene sequence: CDR1 SGHAT, CDR2 FQNNGV. The DNA of the CDR3 is TGTGCCAGCAGCGTTCGACAGGGGGCGTATGAGCAGTTCTTC. Its translation: CASSVRQGAYEQFF.

The rearrangement links TRBV5-1 to TRBJ1-5, with D possibly matching TRBD1 (6 bases). The CDR3 has 13 amino acids. V was cut by 4 bases and J by 4 bases, with 9 bases left in between. Germline V gene lookup returns CDR1 SGHRS and CDR2 YFSETQ. CDR3 in DNA: TGCGCCAGCAGCCAAGGGGGTAATCAGCCCCAGCATTTT. This translates into CASSQGGNQPQHF.

The rearrangement joins TRBV2 to TRBJ2-7; 10 positions agree with TRBD1. There are 12 residues in the CDR3. CDR1 and CDR2 (germline): SNHLY, FYNNEI. V lost 8 bases, J lost 7 bases, and 5 bases stayed unmatched. In DNA, the CDR3 is TGTGCCAGCCGTCGGACAGGGGGAGAGCAGTACTTC. Amino acid sequence: CASRRTGGEQYF. The variable domain in full, completed from reference TRBV2 and TRBJ2-7, reads EPEVTQTPSHQVTQMGQEVILRCVPISNHLYFYWYRQILGQKVEFLVSFYNNEISEKSEIFDDQFSVERPDGSNFTLKIRSTKLEDSAMYFCASRRTGGEQYFGPGTRLTVT.

This clone was seen a single time. The chain combines TRBV7-8 with TRBJ2-2; D unclear. V lost 1 base and J lost 6, with 15 bases in between. Germline V CDR1 and CDR2: SGHVS, FQNEAQ. The CDR3 loop spans 16 amino acids. In DNA, the CDR3 is TGTGCCAGCAGCTTAGTCGTCTTATGGGGATCCGGGGAGCTGTTTTTT. This translates into CASSLVVLWGSGELFF.